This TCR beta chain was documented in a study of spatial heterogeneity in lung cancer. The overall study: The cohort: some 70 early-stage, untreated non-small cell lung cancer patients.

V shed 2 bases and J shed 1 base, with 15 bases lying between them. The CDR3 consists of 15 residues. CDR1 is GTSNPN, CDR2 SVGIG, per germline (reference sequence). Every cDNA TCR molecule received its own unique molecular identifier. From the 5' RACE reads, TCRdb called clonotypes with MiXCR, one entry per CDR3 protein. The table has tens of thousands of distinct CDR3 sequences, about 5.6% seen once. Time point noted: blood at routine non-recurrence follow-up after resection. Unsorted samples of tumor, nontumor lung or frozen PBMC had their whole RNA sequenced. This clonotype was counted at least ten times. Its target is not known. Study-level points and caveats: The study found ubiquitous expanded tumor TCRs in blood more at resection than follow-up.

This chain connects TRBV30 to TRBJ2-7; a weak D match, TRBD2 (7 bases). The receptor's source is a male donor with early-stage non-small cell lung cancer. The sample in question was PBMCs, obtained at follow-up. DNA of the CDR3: TGTGCCTGGAGTCCCTTGGGGGGGACATCCTACGAGCAGTACTTC. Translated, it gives CAWSPLGGTSYEQYF.